Listed here are 8 T cell receptor beta chains from one sample, sequenced in a study of molecular identifiers for immune sequencing clone quantification. TCRdb redid the calling of the PCR reads with MiXCR, one entry per CDR3 protein. Of a few hundred thousand distinct CDR3 sequences listed, about 22% were seen once; the top ten hold more than 0.8%. The sequenced material came from naive CD8+ T cells from blood, with Jurkat cell RNA spiked in. Subset noted: FACS-sorted CD8+CD4-CCR7+CD45RA+ naive T cells. These receptors all come from a human donor in good health. Some libraries in this study had Jurkat cell RNA spiked in.

The V call is TRBV4-1, the J call TRBJ2-5, with D uncertain. This CDR3 comprises 15 residues. Germline V CDR1 and CDR2: MGHRA, YSYEKL. V was shortened by 1 base and J by 5 bases, with 14 bases between the two germline ends. This CDR3 is CASSQVHLVDETQYF. The CDR3, as DNA: TGCGCCAGCAGCCAAGTTCACCTCGTAGACGAGACCCAGTACTTC.

The rearrangement uses TRBV11-2 and TRBJ2-2; D could derive from TRBD1 or TRBD2 (5 bases each). V lost 5 bases to trimming and J lost 1 base, with 14 bases between them. This CDR3 comprises 16 residues. CDR1 and CDR2 from the germline V gene are SGHAT and FQNNGV. The chain's CDR3 is CASSQRTGRNTGELFF. The CDR3 DNA is TGTGCCAGCAGCCAAAGGACGGGACGGAACACCGGGGAGCTGTTTTTT.

This clonotype was seen repeatedly, ten times or more. The chain uses TRBV7-2 and TRBJ2-7; D gene uncertain. CDR1 is SGHTA and CDR2 is FQGNSA in the germline V gene. V shed 2 bases and J shed 3 bases, with 14 bases lying between them. CDR3 length equals 15 residues. In DNA, the CDR3 is TGTGCCAGCAGCTTACCGACCGGCAGAGTCTACGAGCAGTACTTC. Translation: CASSLPTGRVYEQYF.

This clonotype was picked up many times. The CDR3 nucleotides are TGTGCCAGCAGCTTGTTCGGGACAGTAGACACTGAAGCTTTCTTT. This codes for CASSLFGTVDTEAFF. The genes are TRBV5-8 and TRBJ1-1; the match to TRBD1 covers 7 bases. The V and J ends lost 1 base and 3 bases, in that order; junction bases with no gene match: 6. The germline CDR1 and CDR2 sequences are SGHTS and YDEGEE. CDR3 length equals 15 residues.

On this clonotype: Here the CDR3 omits its conserved ending phenylalanine or tryptophan, so a read error is the likely source. The genes are TRBV7-9 and TRBJ1-1, with D tentatively TRBD1 (6 bases). The CDR3 sequence is 14 residues long. Germline assignment: CDR1 SEHNR and CDR2 FQNEAQ (reference sequence). Trimming pared 6 bases from V and 3 bases from J, leaving 14 bases between. CDR3 sequence reads: CASSLQGLHTEAFL. CDR3 nucleotide sequence: TGTGCCAGCAGTCTACAGGGTTTGCACACTGAAGCTTTCTTA.

In its sample, this clonotype was seen many times. The chain joins TRBV12-3 or TRBV12-4 to TRBJ1-2; 7 bases line up with TRBD1. The CDR3 has 13 amino acids. V gave up 6 bases and J gave up 6 bases; unmatched junction bases: 7. CDR3: CASSWSGGHGYTF. The CDR3 nucleotides read TGTGCCAGCAGCTGGTCAGGGGGTCATGGCTACACCTTC.

V usage is TRBV27 and J usage is TRBJ2-7; 8 nucleotides line up with TRBD1. This CDR3 region has 15 residues. The V gene end was trimmed by 5 bases and the J gene end by 0 bases; junction bases not matched to a gene: 6. CDR1 MNHEY and CDR2 SMNVEV come from the germline V gene (reference sequence). The CDR3 is CASSPATGVSYEQYF. In DNA form, the CDR3 reads TGTGCCAGCAGTCCGGCGACAGGGGTCTCCTACGAGCAGTACTTC.

This clonotype turned up a few times. V and J are TRBV2 and TRBJ2-5; D gene unclear. This CDR3 comprises 14 residues. From germline, CDR1 is SNHLY and CDR2 FYNNEI. Deletions cut 2 bases from V and 2 bases from J, with 9 bases between. In DNA, the CDR3 is TGTGCCAGCAGTGAATGGCAAGATCAAGAGACCCAGTACTTC. It translates to CASSEWQDQETQYF.